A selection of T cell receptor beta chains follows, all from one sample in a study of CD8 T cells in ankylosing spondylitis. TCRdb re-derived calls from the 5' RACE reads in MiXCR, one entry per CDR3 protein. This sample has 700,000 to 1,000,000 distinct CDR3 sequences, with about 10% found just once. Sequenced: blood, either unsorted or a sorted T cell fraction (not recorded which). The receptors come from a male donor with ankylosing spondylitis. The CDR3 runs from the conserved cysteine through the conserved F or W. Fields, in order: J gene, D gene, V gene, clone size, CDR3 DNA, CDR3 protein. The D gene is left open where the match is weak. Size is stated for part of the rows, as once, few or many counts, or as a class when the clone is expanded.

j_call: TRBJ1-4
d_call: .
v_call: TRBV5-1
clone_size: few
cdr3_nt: TGCGCCAGCAGCGTGGACTCCCGGGTGGCGACTAATGAAAAACTGTTTTTT
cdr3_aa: CASSVDSRVATNEKLFF

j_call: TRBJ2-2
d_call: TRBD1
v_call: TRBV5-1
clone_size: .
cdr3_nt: TGCGCCAGCAACCCACAGGGGGCCGGGGAGCTGTTTTTT
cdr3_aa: CASNPQGAGELFF

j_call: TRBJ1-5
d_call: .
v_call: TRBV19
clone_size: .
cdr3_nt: TGTGCCAGTAGTATAGTGGGAGTCCAGCATTTT
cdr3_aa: CASSIVGVQHF

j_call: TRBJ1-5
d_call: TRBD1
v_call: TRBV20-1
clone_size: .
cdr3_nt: TGCAGTGCTATTACAGGGGGCTTCGATCAGCCCCAGCATTTT
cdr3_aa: CSAITGGFDQPQHF

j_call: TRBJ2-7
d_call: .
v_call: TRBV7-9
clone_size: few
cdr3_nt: TGTGCCAGCAGCTTTCGTGGGAGCGGGTCCTACGAGCAGTACTTC
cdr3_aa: CASSFRGSGSYEQYF

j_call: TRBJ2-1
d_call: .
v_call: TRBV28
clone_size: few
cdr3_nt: TGTGCCAGCATCCGCGGAGGGTTCAGCTCCTACAATGAGCAGTTCTTC
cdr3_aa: CASIRGGFSSYNEQFF

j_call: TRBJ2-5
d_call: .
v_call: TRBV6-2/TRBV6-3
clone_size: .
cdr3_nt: TGTGCCAGCAGTTCAGATACGGGGACCCAGTACTTC
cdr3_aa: CASSSDTGTQYF

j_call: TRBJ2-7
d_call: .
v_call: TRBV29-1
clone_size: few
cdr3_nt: TGCAGCGTTGAAACCGGGACGGATAGCTCCTACGAGCAGTACTTC
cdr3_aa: CSVETGTDSSYEQYF

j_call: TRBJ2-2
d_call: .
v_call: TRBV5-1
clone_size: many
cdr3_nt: TGCGCCAGCAGCTTGTTGCTAGTGGGTACCATGACCGGGGAGCTGTTTTTT
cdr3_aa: CASSLLLVGTMTGELFF

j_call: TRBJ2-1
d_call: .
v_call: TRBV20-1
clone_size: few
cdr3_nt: TGCAGTGCTAGTGGGCTGAACCACAATGAGCAGTTCTTC
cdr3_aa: CSASGLNHNEQFF

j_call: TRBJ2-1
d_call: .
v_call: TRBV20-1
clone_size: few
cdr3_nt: TGCAGTGCTAGAGCCCAAGTCGGCAGAGCCTACAATGAGCAGTTCTTC
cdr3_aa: CSARAQVGRAYNEQFF

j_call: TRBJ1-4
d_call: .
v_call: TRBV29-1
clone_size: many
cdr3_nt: TGCAGCGCGGCCGGACAACACGTTCCAGAAAAACTGTTTTTT
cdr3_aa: CSAAGQHVPEKLFF

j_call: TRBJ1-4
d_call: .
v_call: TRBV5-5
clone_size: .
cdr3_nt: TGTGCCAGCAGCTCGGGACCTACAACTAATGAAAAACTGTTTTTT
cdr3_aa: CASSSGPTTNEKLFF

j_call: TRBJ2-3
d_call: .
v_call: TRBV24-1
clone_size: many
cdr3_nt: TGTGCCACCAGTGATTTTAGGGGACCGTTTGATACGCAGTATTTT
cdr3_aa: CATSDFRGPFDTQYF

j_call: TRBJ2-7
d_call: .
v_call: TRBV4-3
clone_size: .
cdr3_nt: TGCGCCAGCAGCCAAGATTACCCTGGGGCAGGGCTAACCTACGAGCAGTACTTC
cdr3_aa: CASSQDYPGAGLTYEQYF

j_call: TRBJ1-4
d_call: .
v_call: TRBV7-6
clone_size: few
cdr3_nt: TGTGCCAGCAGCTTAGGCAATTTTCAGTTAGCAACTAATGAAAAACTGTTTTTT
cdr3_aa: CASSLGNFQLATNEKLFF

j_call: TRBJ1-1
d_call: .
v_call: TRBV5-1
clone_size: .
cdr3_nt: TGCGCCAGCAGCGCCCGACCGGGCGTGAGGACTGAAGCTTTCTTT
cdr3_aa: CASSARPGVRTEAFF

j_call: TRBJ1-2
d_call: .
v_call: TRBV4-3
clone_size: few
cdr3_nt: TGCGCCAGCAGCCCTGAGGGGGAGGGCTATGGCTACACCTTC
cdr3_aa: CASSPEGEGYGYTF

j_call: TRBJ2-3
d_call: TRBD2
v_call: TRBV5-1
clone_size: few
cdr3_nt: TGCGCCAGCAGCCTCGGGAGGGCCCAGTATTTT
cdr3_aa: CASSLGRAQYF

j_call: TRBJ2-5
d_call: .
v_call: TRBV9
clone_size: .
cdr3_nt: TGTGCCAGCAGCGCGGGCCCCGAAGGAGAGACCCAGTACTTC
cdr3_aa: CASSAGPEGETQYF

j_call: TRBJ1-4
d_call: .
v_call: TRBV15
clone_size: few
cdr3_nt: TGTGCCACCAGCAGAGGAGGGCTAGATGAAAAACTGTTTTTT
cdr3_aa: CATSRGGLDEKLFF

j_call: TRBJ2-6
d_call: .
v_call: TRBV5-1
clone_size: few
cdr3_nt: TGCGCCAGCAGCACGGGGAAAGATGGGGCCAACGTCCTGACTTTC
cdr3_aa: CASSTGKDGANVLTF

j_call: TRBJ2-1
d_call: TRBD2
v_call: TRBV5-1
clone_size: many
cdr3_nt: TGCGCCAGCAGCTTTGGCACTAGCGGGGGGGAGAATGAGCAGTTCTTC
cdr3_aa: CASSFGTSGGENEQFF

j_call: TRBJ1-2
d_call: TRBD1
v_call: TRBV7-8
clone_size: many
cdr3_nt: TGCGCCAGCAGTCTACGGACAGGAAACTATGGCTACACCTTC
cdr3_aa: CASSLRTGNYGYTF

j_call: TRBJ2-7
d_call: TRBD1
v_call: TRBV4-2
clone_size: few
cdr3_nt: TGTGCCAGCAGCCTTTTGGGACAGGGGGCGAAAGAGCAGTACTTC
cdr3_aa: CASSLLGQGAKEQYF

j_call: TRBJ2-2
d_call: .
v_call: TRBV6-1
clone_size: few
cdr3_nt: TGTGCCAGCAGCAGAACTACAGTGACCGGGGAGCTGTTTTTT
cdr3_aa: CASSRTTVTGELFF

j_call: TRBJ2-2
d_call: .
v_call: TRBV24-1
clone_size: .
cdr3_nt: TGTGCCACCAGCCGGGAACCCGTGGGCACCGGGGAGCTGTTTTTT
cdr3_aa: CATSREPVGTGELFF

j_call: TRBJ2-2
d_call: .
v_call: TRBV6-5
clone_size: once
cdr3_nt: TGTGCCAGCAGTTCACCCGGGGGGAACACCGGGGAGCTGTTTTTT
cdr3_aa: CASSSPGGNTGELFF

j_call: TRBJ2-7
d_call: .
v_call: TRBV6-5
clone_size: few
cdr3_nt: TGTGCCAGCAGTTACTTGGAGTACTCCTACGAGCAGTACTTC
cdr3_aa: CASSYLEYSYEQYF

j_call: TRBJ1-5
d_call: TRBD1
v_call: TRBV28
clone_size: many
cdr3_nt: TGTGCCAGCAGTCTATCCGGGACAGGGAGCAGTCAGCCCCAGCATTTT
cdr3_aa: CASSLSGTGSSQPQHF

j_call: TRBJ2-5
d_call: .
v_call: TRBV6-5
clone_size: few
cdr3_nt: TGTGCCAGCAGTTACCAAACGGCTACGCCTTCGGAGACCCAGTACTTC
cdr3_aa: CASSYQTATPSETQYF

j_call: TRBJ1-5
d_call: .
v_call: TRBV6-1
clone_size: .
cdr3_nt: TGTGCCAGCAGTGAGCAGTCGAACAATCAGCCCCAGCATTTT
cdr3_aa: CASSEQSNNQPQHF

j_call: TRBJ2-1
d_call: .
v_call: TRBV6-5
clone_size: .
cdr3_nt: TGTGCCAGCAGTTACGCAGCACCCTCCTACAATGAGCAGTTCTTC
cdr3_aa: CASSYAAPSYNEQFF

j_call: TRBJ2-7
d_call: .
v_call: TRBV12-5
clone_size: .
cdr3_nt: TGTGCTAGTGGTTTGAACTCGCCAGGTTCCTCCTCCTACGAGCAGTACTTC
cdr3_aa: CASGLNSPGSSSYEQYF

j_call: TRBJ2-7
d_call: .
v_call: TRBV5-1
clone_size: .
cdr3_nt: TGCGCCAGCAGCCCGTGGACAGCCCCCTACGAGCAGTACTTC
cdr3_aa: CASSPWTAPYEQYF

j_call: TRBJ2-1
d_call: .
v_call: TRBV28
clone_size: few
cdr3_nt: TGTGCCAGCAGTCTTGGGACTCCTGGGCGAAATGAGCAGTTCTTC
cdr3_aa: CASSLGTPGRNEQFF

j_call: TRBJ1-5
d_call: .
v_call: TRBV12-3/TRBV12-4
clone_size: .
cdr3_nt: TGTGCCAGCAGTCCAAGACTGTTCAATCAGCCCCAGCATTTT
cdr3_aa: CASSPRLFNQPQHF

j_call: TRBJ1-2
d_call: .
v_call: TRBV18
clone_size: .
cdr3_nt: TGTGCCAGCTCACCGTTCCGGACCGAGAACTATGGCTACACCTTC
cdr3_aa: CASSPFRTENYGYTF

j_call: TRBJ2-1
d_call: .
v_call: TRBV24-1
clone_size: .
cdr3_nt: TGTGCCACCAGTGATACCGGAGGGGTCCCCTACAATGAGCAGTTCTTC
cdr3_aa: CATSDTGGVPYNEQFF

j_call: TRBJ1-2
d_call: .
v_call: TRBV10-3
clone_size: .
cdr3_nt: TGTGCCATCAGTGAGGGGAATGGCTACACCTTC
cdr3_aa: CAISEGNGYTF

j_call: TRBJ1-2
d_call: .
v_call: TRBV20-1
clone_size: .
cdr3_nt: TGCAGTGCCCCTCGACAGGCCACATCTAACTATGGCTACACCTTC
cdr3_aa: CSAPRQATSNYGYTF

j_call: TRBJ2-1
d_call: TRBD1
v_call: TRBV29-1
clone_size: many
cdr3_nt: TGCAGCGTGGACAGGGGGATATCCCCTGAGCAGTTCTTC
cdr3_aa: CSVDRGISPEQFF

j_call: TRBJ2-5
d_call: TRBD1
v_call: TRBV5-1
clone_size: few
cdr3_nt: TGCGCCAGCAGCTCCGGGACAGGTGGAGGGACCCAGTACTTC
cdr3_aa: CASSSGTGGGTQYF

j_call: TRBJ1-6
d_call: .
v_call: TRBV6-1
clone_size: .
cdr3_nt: TGTGCCAGCAGTGAAGAAGCCGTCACACCCCTCCACTTT
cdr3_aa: CASSEEAVTPLHF

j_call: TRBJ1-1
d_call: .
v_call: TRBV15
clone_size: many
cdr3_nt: TGTGCCACCAGCAGAGTCACCATGAACACTGAAGCTTTCTTT
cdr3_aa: CATSRVTMNTEAFF

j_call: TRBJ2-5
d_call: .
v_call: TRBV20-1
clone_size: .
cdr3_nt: TGCAGTGCCATCGACATTATCAGACCAATTCAAGAGACCCAGTACTTC
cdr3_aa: CSAIDIIRPIQETQYF

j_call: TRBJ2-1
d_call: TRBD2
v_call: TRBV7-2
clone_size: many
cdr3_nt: TGTGCCAGCAGCGTCTCGCTAGCGGGCTCCTACAATGAGCAGTTCTTC
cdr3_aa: CASSVSLAGSYNEQFF

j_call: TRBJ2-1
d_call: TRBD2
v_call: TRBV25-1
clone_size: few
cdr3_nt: TGTGCCAGCAGTGCACATACTAGCGGGAGGTTCCCCTACAATGAGCAGTTCTTC
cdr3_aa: CASSAHTSGRFPYNEQFF

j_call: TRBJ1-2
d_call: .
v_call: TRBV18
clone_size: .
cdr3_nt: TGTGCCAGCTCACCAACACAGGGCCATGGCTACACCTTC
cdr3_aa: CASSPTQGHGYTF

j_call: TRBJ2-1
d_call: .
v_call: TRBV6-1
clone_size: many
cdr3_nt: TGTGCCAGCAGTCCCTTAGCAAGCTCCTACAATGAGCAGTTCTTC
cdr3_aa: CASSPLASSYNEQFF

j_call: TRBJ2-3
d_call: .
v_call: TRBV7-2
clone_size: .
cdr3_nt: TGTGCCAGCAGTCAAGGATGGGCCAGCACAGATACGCAGTATTTT
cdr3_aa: CASSQGWASTDTQYF

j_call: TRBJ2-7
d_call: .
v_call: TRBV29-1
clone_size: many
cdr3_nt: TGCAGCGTCGACCCCGGGACCTACGAGCAGTACTTC
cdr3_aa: CSVDPGTYEQYF

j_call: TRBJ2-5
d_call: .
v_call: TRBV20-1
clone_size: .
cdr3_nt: TGCAGTGCTAGTGTGGGGCCTCAAGAGACCCAGTACTTC
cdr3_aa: CSASVGPQETQYF

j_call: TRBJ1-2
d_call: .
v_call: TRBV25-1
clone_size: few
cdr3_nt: TGTGCCAGCAGTGAATCAGGTTACCTCCTCTATGGCTACACCTTC
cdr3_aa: CASSESGYLLYGYTF

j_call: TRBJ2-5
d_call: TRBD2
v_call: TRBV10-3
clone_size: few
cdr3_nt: TGTGCCACCCGGGGACTAGCGGGTGAAGAGACCCAGTACTTC
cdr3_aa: CATRGLAGEETQYF